These T cell receptor beta chains were read from a single sample in a study of shared clonotypes between healthy human individuals. Repertoires were generated with immunoSEQ multiplex PCR, while TCRdb's copy carries only in-frame clones and drops some. Found here are 600,000 to 750,000 clones, less than 95% of them singletons; the top ten hold less than 40%. Sequenced sample: memory CD8+ T cells from PBMCs. The source of these receptors is a man between 18 and 35 years old in good health. Some clones in this sample may be carry-over from other donors' samples. CDR3s include the opening cysteine and the closing phenylalanine or tryptophan. The order of the fields is J gene, V gene, clone size, D gene, CDR3 protein, CDR3 DNA. The D gene is left open where the match is weak. Only some rows state a clone size, as once, few, many or a class for expanded clones.

J: TRBJ2-7
V: TRBV5-4
size: .
D: .
CDR3: CASSLSGPTYEQYF
DNA: TGTGCCAGCAGCCTTAGCGGACCGACTTACGAGCAGTACTTC

J: TRBJ2-1
V: TRBV4-2
size: .
D: TRBD2
CDR3: CASSDRVGLAEGNEQFF
DNA: TGTGCCAGCAGCGACCGGGTGGGACTAGCGGAAGGGAATGAGCAGTTCTTC

J: TRBJ1-1
V: TRBV5-6
size: .
D: .
CDR3: CASSLFGYPEAFF
DNA: TGTGCCAGCAGCTTGTTCGGGTACCCTGAAGCTTTCTTT

J: TRBJ2-3
V: TRBV7-9
size: .
D: .
CDR3: CASSLGVVVQGSTDTQYF
DNA: TGTGCCAGCAGCTTAGGGGTTGTCGTTCAGGGGAGCACAGATACGCAGTATTTT

J: TRBJ1-2
V: TRBV30
size: .
D: TRBD1
CDR3: CAWSLGQEGYTF
DNA: TGTGCCTGGAGCCTAGGACAGGAAGGCTACACCTTC

J: TRBJ2-1
V: TRBV9
size: .
D: TRBD2
CDR3: CASSVDLAGYNEQFF
DNA: TGTGCCAGCAGCGTAGATCTAGCGGGGTACAATGAGCAGTTCTTC

J: TRBJ1-2
V: TRBV28
size: .
D: .
CDR3: CASSLLGTAYGYTF
DNA: TGTGCCAGCAGTTTACTCGGGACGGCGTATGGCTACACCTTC

J: TRBJ2-7
V: TRBV6-5
size: .
D: TRBD1
CDR3: CASSYSGTDSSYEQYF
DNA: TGTGCCAGCAGTTACTCCGGGACAGACAGCTCCTACGAGCAGTACTTC

J: TRBJ2-7
V: TRBV27
size: once
D: TRBD2
CDR3: CASRKLRLAGENEQYF
DNA: TGTGCCAGCAGAAAGCTCCGACTAGCGGGAGAGAACGAGCAGTACTTC

J: TRBJ2-7
V: TRBV6-1
size: .
D: TRBD2
CDR3: CASSEDQREGLYEQYF
DNA: TGTGCCAGCAGTGAAGATCAGCGGGAGGGCCTCTACGAGCAGTACTTC

J: TRBJ1-2
V: TRBV4-1
size: .
D: TRBD1
CDR3: CASSLPAGGADGYTF
DNA: TGCGCCAGCAGCCTTCCGGCAGGGGGCGCCGATGGCTACACCTTC

J: TRBJ1-1
V: TRBV9
size: few
D: .
CDR3: CASSPAQGPNTEAFF
DNA: TGTGCCAGCAGCCCCGCTCAGGGACCGAACACTGAAGCTTTCTTT

J: TRBJ2-7
V: TRBV7-2
size: .
D: .
CDR3: CASSSVEGYEQYF
DNA: TGTGCCAGCAGCTCTGTGGAGGGCTACGAGCAGTACTTC

J: TRBJ1-5
V: TRBV7-6
size: .
D: TRBD1
CDR3: CASSRTRGVNQPQHF
DNA: TGTGCCAGCAGCCGTACCAGGGGGGTGAATCAGCCCCAGCATTTT

J: TRBJ2-5
V: TRBV7-9
size: once
D: .
CDR3: CASSPPLSGGETQYF
DNA: TGTGCCAGCAGCCCGCCCCTGAGCGGCGGGGAGACCCAGTACTTC

J: TRBJ2-1
V: TRBV10-3
size: .
D: .
CDR3: CAIRTEPRDEQFF
DNA: TGTGCCATTCGGACAGAACCTAGGGATGAGCAGTTCTTC

J: TRBJ2-3
V: TRBV6-1
size: .
D: .
CDR3: CASSDWGPSADTQYF
DNA: TGTGCCAGCAGTGATTGGGGGCCCTCCGCAGATACGCAGTATTTT

J: TRBJ2-1
V: TRBV28
size: .
D: .
CDR3: CASSPHFPSYNEQFF
DNA: TGTGCCAGCAGCCCACACTTCCCCTCCTACAATGAGCAGTTCTTC

J: TRBJ2-7
V: TRBV2
size: .
D: TRBD2
CDR3: CASSPPGGRAVYEQYF
DNA: TGTGCCAGCAGTCCGCCGGGCGGGAGGGCCGTTTACGAGCAGTACTTC

J: TRBJ1-2
V: TRBV28
size: .
D: .
CDR3: CASSARSLGYTF
DNA: TGTGCCAGCAGTGCTCGGTCTTTGGGCTACACCTTC

J: TRBJ2-7
V: TRBV9
size: .
D: TRBD2
CDR3: CASSPQAGAPYEQYF
DNA: TGTGCCAGCAGCCCCCAAGCGGGAGCGCCATACGAGCAGTACTTC

J: TRBJ2-5
V: TRBV6-5
size: .
D: .
CDR3: CASSYGGLKYF
DNA: TGTGCCAGCAGTTACGGGGGACTGAAGTACTTC

J: TRBJ1-1
V: TRBV28
size: .
D: .
CDR3: CASTNGVGSECKTNTEAFF
DNA: TGTGCCAGCACCAACGGGGTCGGGAGCGAATGCAAAACGAACACTGAAGCTTTCTTT

J: TRBJ2-1
V: TRBV19
size: .
D: TRBD2
CDR3: CASTAGGGLNEQFF
DNA: TGTGCCAGCACAGCGGGGGGAGGCCTCAATGAGCAGTTCTTC

J: TRBJ1-4
V: TRBV28
size: .
D: TRBD1
CDR3: CASSLSLGTGTGSRDEKLFF
DNA: TGTGCCAGCAGTTTATCTTTGGGGACAGGGACCGGGAGCCGAGATGAAAAACTGTTTTTT

J: TRBJ2-7
V: TRBV9
size: .
D: TRBD2
CDR3: CASSVEGGRDEQYF
DNA: TGTGCCAGCAGCGTAGAGGGAGGGAGGGACGAGCAGTACTTC

J: TRBJ1-2
V: TRBV7-8
size: .
D: TRBD1
CDR3: CASSPGDSDNYGYTF
DNA: TGTGCCAGCAGCCCGGGGGACAGTGATAACTATGGCTACACCTTC

J: TRBJ2-1
V: TRBV11-3
size: .
D: TRBD2
CDR3: CASSHGRGGYNEQFF
DNA: TGTGCCAGCAGCCATGGGCGGGGGGGATACAATGAGCAGTTCTTC

J: TRBJ2-1
V: TRBV6-5
size: .
D: TRBD2
CDR3: CASTTSGSSYNEQFF
DNA: TGTGCCAGCACCACTAGCGGGAGCTCCTACAATGAGCAGTTCTTC

J: TRBJ1-5
V: TRBV19
size: .
D: .
CDR3: CASSMSGALGQPQHF
DNA: TGTGCCAGTAGTATGTCAGGGGCGTTAGGACAGCCCCAGCATTTT

J: TRBJ2-7
V: TRBV6-1
size: .
D: TRBD2
CDR3: CASGTSGDPYEQYF
DNA: TGTGCCAGCGGGACTAGCGGGGACCCCTACGAGCAGTACTTC

J: TRBJ2-6
V: TRBV27
size: .
D: TRBD2
CDR3: CASSPSGRGVSGANVLTF
DNA: TGTGCCAGCAGTCCTAGCGGGAGAGGGGTCTCTGGGGCCAACGTCCTGACTTTC

J: TRBJ2-7
V: TRBV19
size: .
D: .
CDR3: CASSIFFGDTYEQYF
DNA: TGTGCCAGTAGTATTTTTTTCGGGGATACCTACGAGCAGTACTTC

J: TRBJ2-1
V: TRBV9
size: .
D: .
CDR3: CASSVAEAYNEQFF
DNA: TGTGCCAGCAGCGTAGCCGAGGCCTACAATGAGCAGTTCTTC

J: TRBJ1-1
V: TRBV9
size: few
D: .
CDR3: CASSVEGGGLVDDGEAFF
DNA: TGTGCCAGCAGCGTAGAAGGCGGAGGGTTAGTCGATGATGGTGAAGCTTTCTTT

J: TRBJ2-7
V: TRBV28
size: .
D: .
CDR3: CASSLWGRDYEQYF
DNA: TGTGCCAGCAGTTTATGGGGCCGTGACTACGAGCAGTACTTC

J: TRBJ1-5
V: TRBV19
size: .
D: .
CDR3: CASSGLDNQPQHF
DNA: TGTGCCAGTTCGGGGCTCGACAATCAGCCCCAGCATTTT

J: TRBJ1-2
V: TRBV19
size: .
D: .
CDR3: CASSIFGQYVYGYTF
DNA: TGTGCCAGTAGTATATTTGGGCAGTACGTCTATGGCTACACCTTC

J: TRBJ2-7
V: TRBV25-1
size: few
D: .
CDR3: CASSGSYEQYF
DNA: TGTGCCAGCAGTGGCTCCTACGAGCAGTACTTC

J: TRBJ1-4
V: TRBV7-9
size: .
D: .
CDR3: CASSLERNNEKLFF
DNA: TGTGCCAGCAGCTTAGAACGGAATAATGAAAAACTGTTTTTT

J: TRBJ2-2
V: TRBV7-6
size: .
D: TRBD1
CDR3: CASSFPGTGFVPGELFF
DNA: TGTGCCAGCAGCTTCCCCGGGACAGGGTTCGTACCCGGGGAGCTGTTTTTT

J: TRBJ1-4
V: TRBV6-5
size: once
D: .
CDR3: CASSYLGALNEKLFF
DNA: TGTGCCAGCAGTTATTTGGGTGCGTTGAATGAAAAACTGTTTTTT

J: TRBJ2-2
V: TRBV15
size: .
D: .
CDR3: CATADWEGTGELFF
DNA: TGTGCCACCGCTGACTGGGAAGGGACCGGGGAGCTGTTTTTT

J: TRBJ2-3
V: TRBV27
size: .
D: .
CDR3: CASRPGPDTQYF
DNA: TGTGCCAGCAGACCAGGGCCAGATACGCAGTATTTT

J: TRBJ2-1
V: TRBV9
size: .
D: TRBD1
CDR3: CASSSTGTADNEQFF
DNA: TGTGCCAGCAGCTCTACCGGGACAGCAGACAATGAGCAGTTCTTC

J: TRBJ2-3
V: TRBV15
size: .
D: TRBD2
CDR3: CATSRDIGRAGTDTQYF
DNA: TGTGCCACCAGCAGAGACATCGGGAGGGCTGGCACAGATACGCAGTATTTT

J: TRBJ2-4
V: TRBV12-1
size: .
D: .
CDR3: CASSARDWGKNIQYF
DNA: TGTGCCAGCAGCGCCCGGGACTGGGGCAAAAACATTCAGTACTTC

J: TRBJ2-7
V: TRBV29-1
size: .
D: .
CDR3: CSVHTEYEQYF
DNA: TGCAGCGTTCATACAGAGTACGAGCAGTACTTC

J: TRBJ2-7
V: TRBV6-5
size: .
D: .
CDR3: CASSYSTGRRSYEQYF
DNA: TGTGCCAGCAGTTACTCGACTGGTAGGAGGTCCTACGAGCAGTACTTC

J: TRBJ2-5
V: TRBV10-1
size: .
D: .
CDR3: CASSESVNPWETQYF
DNA: TGCGCCAGCAGTGAGAGCGTGAACCCCTGGGAGACCCAGTACTTC

J: TRBJ1-1
V: TRBV11-2
size: once
D: .
CDR3: CASSHRSNTEAFF
DNA: TGTGCCAGCAGCCACAGGTCAAACACTGAAGCTTTCTTT

J: TRBJ2-7
V: TRBV7-9
size: .
D: .
CDR3: CASSLTHSIYEQYF
DNA: TGTGCCAGCAGCTTAACGCACAGCATCTACGAGCAGTACTTC

J: TRBJ2-1
V: TRBV28
size: .
D: .
CDR3: CASSSHEYDRMGNEQFF
DNA: TGTGCCAGCAGTTCCCATGAATATGACCGAATGGGCAATGAGCAGTTCTTC

J: TRBJ1-2
V: TRBV2
size: .
D: .
CDR3: CASRAGRLKDGYTF
DNA: TGTGCCAGCAGGGCGGGCAGGTTAAAGGATGGCTACACCTTC